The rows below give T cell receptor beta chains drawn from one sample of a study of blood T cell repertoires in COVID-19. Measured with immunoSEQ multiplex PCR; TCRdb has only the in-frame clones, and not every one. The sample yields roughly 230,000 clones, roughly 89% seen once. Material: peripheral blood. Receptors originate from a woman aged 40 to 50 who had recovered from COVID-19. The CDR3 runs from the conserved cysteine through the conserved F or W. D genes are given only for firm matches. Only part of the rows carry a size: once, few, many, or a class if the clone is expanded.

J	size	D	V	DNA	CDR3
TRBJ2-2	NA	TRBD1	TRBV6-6	TGTGCCAGCAAAGACAGGGGGCTTGACGGGGAGCTGTTTTTT	CASKDRGLDGELFF
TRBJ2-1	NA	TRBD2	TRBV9	TGTGCCAGCAGCCCACGGGGGGGCGATCGGAATGAGCAGTTCTTC	CASSPRGGDRNEQFF
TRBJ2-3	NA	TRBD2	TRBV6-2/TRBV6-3	TGTGCCAGCAGTTTTAGCGGGTACAGCACAGATACGCAGTATTTT	CASSFSGYSTDTQYF
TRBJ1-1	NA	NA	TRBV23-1	TGCGCCAGCAGTCAGAAACTCGGGGGGATATGGGGGCTCACTGAAGCTTTCTTT	CASSQKLGGIWGLTEAFF
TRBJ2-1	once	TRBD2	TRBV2	TGTGCCAGCAAAGAGCGGGAGTCCTACAATGAGCAGTTCTTC	CASKERESYNEQFF
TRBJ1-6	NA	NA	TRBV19	TGTGCCAGTAGTAGCTCAGGGGAAAGGAATTCACCCCTCCACTTT	CASSSSGERNSPLHF
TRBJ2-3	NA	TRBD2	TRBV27	TGTGCCAGCAGGAGGCTAGCGGGCACAGATACGCAGTATTTT	CASRRLAGTDTQYF
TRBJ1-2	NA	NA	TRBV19	TGTGCCAGTAGTATTGGGACCACAGGGCTGAACTATGGCTACACCTTC	CASSIGTTGLNYGYTF
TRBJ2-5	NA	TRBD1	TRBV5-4	TGTGCCAGCACCGTCGGACAGGAGCAAGAGACCCAGTACTTC	CASTVGQEQETQYF
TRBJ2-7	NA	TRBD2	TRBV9	TGTGCCAGCAGCTCACAAACCGGGACTAGCCCAGCCTACGAGCAGTACTTC	CASSSQTGTSPAYEQYF
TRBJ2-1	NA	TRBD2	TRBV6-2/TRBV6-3	TGTGCCAGCAGTTCCCCGGGAGGGGATCCCAATGAGCAGTTCTTC	CASSSPGGDPNEQFF
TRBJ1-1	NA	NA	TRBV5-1	TGCGCCAGCAGCGTCCTAGGGGGGAACACTGAAGCTTTCTTT	CASSVLGGNTEAFF
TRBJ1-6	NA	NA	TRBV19	TGTGCCAGTAGTATAGTGACATCGAGCTCCTATAATTCACCCCTCCACTTT	CASSIVTSSSYNSPLHF
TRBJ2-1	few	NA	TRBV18	TGTGCCAGCTCAGGGCAGGGAATGGGCAATGAGCAGTTCTTC	CASSGQGMGNEQFF
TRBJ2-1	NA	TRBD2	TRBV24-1	TGTGCCACCAGTGATTCCTTGGGACTAGCGGGAGGTAATGAGCAGTTCTTC	CATSDSLGLAGGNEQFF
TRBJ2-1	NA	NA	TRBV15	TGTGCCACCAGCAGAGAAAGGGGACACCTATACAATGAGCAGTTCTTC	CATSRERGHLYNEQFF
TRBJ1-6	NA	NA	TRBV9	TGTGCCAGCAGCGTCCAGGGGCAGAACTCACCCCTCCACTTT	CASSVQGQNSPLHF
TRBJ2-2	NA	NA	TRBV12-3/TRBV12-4	TGTGCCAGCAGTTTTATTAACACCGGGGAGCTGTTTTTT	CASSFINTGELFF
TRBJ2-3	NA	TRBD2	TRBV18	TGTGCCAGCTCACCGGTTCTAGCGGGGGGCACAGATACGCAGTATTTT	CASSPVLAGGTDTQYF
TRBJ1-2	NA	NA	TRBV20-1	TGCAGTGCTAGTAAGGGAGTCAACTATGGCTACACCTTC	CSASKGVNYGYTF
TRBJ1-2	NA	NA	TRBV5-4	TGTGCCAGCAGCTCGCCCAGACAGCACCTAACTCAAGGGGGCTACACCTTC	CASSSPRQHLTQGGYTF
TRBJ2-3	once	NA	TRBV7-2	TGTGCCAGCAGCGCAGGGGAAGATACGCAGTATTTT	CASSAGEDTQYF
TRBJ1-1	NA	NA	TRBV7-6	TGTGCCAGCAGCTTATCGTGGGCTAAGACTGAAGCTTTCTTT	CASSLSWAKTEAFF
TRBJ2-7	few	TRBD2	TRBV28	TGTGCCAGCAGTCCCCGGGCGGGGGGCCCCTACGAGCAGTACTTC	CASSPRAGGPYEQYF
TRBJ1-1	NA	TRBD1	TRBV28	TGTGCCAGCAGTCCCGGGACAGCGAACACTGAAGCTTTCTTT	CASSPGTANTEAFF
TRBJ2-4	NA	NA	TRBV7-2	TGTGCCAGCAGCTCTAGTTCCAAAAACATTCAGTACTTC	CASSSSSKNIQYF
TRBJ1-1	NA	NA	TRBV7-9	TGTGCCAGCGGGTCCACAGGGAGGGCTGAAGCTTTCTTT	CASGSTGRAEAFF
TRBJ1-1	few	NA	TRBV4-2	TGTGCCAGCAAATCAGCGGACCGCGAGAACACTGAAGCTTTCTTT	CASKSADRENTEAFF
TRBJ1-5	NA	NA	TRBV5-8	TGTGCCAGCAGCTTAGTAGGGGCGGATCGGGCCCAGCATTTT	CASSLVGADRAQHF